These T cell receptor beta chains were read from a single sample in a study of beta chain features in type 1 diabetes. The method was immunoSEQ multiplex PCR; TCRdb's version includes in-frame clones alone and lacks a portion of them. The sample carries some 900,000 clones, 15% to 20% recorded once. The sequenced material came from naive CD4+ T cells from blood. The receptors stem from a young woman in good health. CDR3s include the opening cysteine and the closing phenylalanine or tryptophan. Fields, in order: clone size, V gene, J gene, D gene, CDR3 protein, CDR3 DNA. The D gene is left open where the match is weak. Part of the rows lack a size; the others show once, few, many or a class for expanded clones.

abundance: few; v_gene: TRBV6-6; j_gene: TRBJ2-7; d_gene: NA; CDR3aa: CASTSNGPEQYF; CDR3nt: TGTGCCAGCACCTCCAACGGGCCAGAGCAGTACTTC
abundance: NA; v_gene: TRBV19; j_gene: TRBJ2-2; d_gene: NA; CDR3aa: CASQPRTNTGELFF; CDR3nt: TGTGCCAGCCAACCTAGGACGAACACCGGGGAGCTGTTTTTT
abundance: NA; v_gene: TRBV4-2; j_gene: TRBJ2-7; d_gene: TRBD1; CDR3aa: CASSPMTGSPYEQYF; CDR3nt: TGTGCCAGCAGCCCAATGACAGGGAGTCCCTACGAGCAGTACTTC
abundance: NA; v_gene: TRBV7-2; j_gene: TRBJ1-5; d_gene: TRBD1; CDR3aa: CASSLLGQGANQPQHF; CDR3nt: TGTGCCAGCAGCCTCCTAGGACAGGGGGCGAATCAGCCCCAGCATTTT
abundance: NA; v_gene: TRBV6-5; j_gene: TRBJ1-2; d_gene: NA; CDR3aa: CASRPVQNYGYTF; CDR3nt: TGTGCCAGCAGACCGGTCCAGAACTATGGCTACACCTTC
abundance: NA; v_gene: TRBV10-3; j_gene: TRBJ2-5; d_gene: NA; CDR3aa: CAIRPSRSGETQYF; CDR3nt: TGTGCCATCAGACCCAGCAGGAGCGGAGAGACCCAGTACTTC
abundance: NA; v_gene: TRBV18; j_gene: TRBJ1-1; d_gene: TRBD1; CDR3aa: CASYGQGGTEAFF; CDR3nt: TGTGCCAGCTACGGACAGGGGGGGACTGAAGCTTTCTTT
abundance: NA; v_gene: TRBV11-3; j_gene: TRBJ2-3; d_gene: NA; CDR3aa: CATNKGWRLSTDTQYF; CDR3nt: TGTGCCACCAACAAGGGCTGGCGACTTAGCACAGATACGCAGTATTTT
abundance: few; v_gene: TRBV27; j_gene: TRBJ1-5; d_gene: NA; CDR3aa: CASSLSGVGNQPQHF; CDR3nt: TGTGCCAGCAGTTTATCCGGGGTTGGCAATCAGCCCCAGCATTTT
abundance: few; v_gene: TRBV7-9; j_gene: TRBJ1-1; d_gene: NA; CDR3aa: CASSYYTNTEAFF; CDR3nt: TGTGCCAGCAGCTACTACACGAACACTGAAGCTTTCTTT
abundance: once; v_gene: TRBV5-8; j_gene: TRBJ2-1; d_gene: NA; CDR3aa: CASSLGGSGHNEQFF; CDR3nt: TGTGCCAGCAGCTTGGGTGGGAGTGGGCACAATGAGCAGTTCTTC
abundance: NA; v_gene: TRBV27; j_gene: TRBJ2-5; d_gene: NA; CDR3aa: CASSLFGAPETQYF; CDR3nt: TGTGCCAGCAGTTTATTTGGGGCTCCGGAGACCCAGTACTTC
abundance: NA; v_gene: TRBV7-2; j_gene: TRBJ2-3; d_gene: TRBD2; CDR3aa: CASSPFGLAGGWDTQYF; CDR3nt: TGTGCCAGCAGCCCCTTCGGACTAGCGGGAGGGTGGGATACGCAGTATTTT
abundance: few; v_gene: TRBV29-1; j_gene: TRBJ2-1; d_gene: TRBD2; CDR3aa: CSVVGTSGRSYNEQFF; CDR3nt: TGCAGCGTTGTAGGGACTAGCGGCCGCTCCTACAATGAGCAGTTCTTC
abundance: NA; v_gene: TRBV27; j_gene: TRBJ2-7; d_gene: TRBD2; CDR3aa: CASSQRGGEQYF; CDR3nt: TGTGCCAGCAGTCAGCGGGGTGGGGAGCAGTACTTC
abundance: NA; v_gene: TRBV5-1; j_gene: TRBJ2-3; d_gene: NA; CDR3aa: CASRQSTDTQYF; CDR3nt: TGCGCCAGCAGACAGAGCACAGATACGCAGTATTTT
abundance: NA; v_gene: TRBV6-5; j_gene: TRBJ2-7; d_gene: TRBD2; CDR3aa: CASREREPIHEQYF; CDR3nt: TGTGCCAGCAGGGAGCGGGAGCCGATCCACGAGCAGTACTTC
abundance: NA; v_gene: TRBV7-2; j_gene: TRBJ2-7; d_gene: NA; CDR3aa: CASSLGHGSYEQYF; CDR3nt: TGTGCCAGCAGCTTAGGCCACGGAAGCTACGAGCAGTACTTC
abundance: NA; v_gene: TRBV6-5; j_gene: TRBJ1-2; d_gene: NA; CDR3aa: CASKSGGGVNYGYTF; CDR3nt: TGTGCCAGCAAGTCGGGCGGGGGAGTTAACTATGGCTACACCTTC
abundance: few; v_gene: TRBV28; j_gene: TRBJ1-4; d_gene: NA; CDR3aa: CASSSWGATNEKLFF; CDR3nt: TGTGCCAGCAGTTCCTGGGGTGCAACTAATGAAAAACTGTTTTTT
abundance: NA; v_gene: TRBV5-1; j_gene: TRBJ2-1; d_gene: NA; CDR3aa: CASSLGAENNEQFF; CDR3nt: TGCGCCAGCAGCTTGGGAGCGGAAAACAATGAGCAGTTCTTC
abundance: many; v_gene: TRBV13; j_gene: TRBJ1-4; d_gene: NA; CDR3aa: CASSSTGGGKLFF; CDR3nt: TGTGCCAGCAGCTCAACGGGAGGCGGGAAACTGTTTTTT
abundance: few; v_gene: TRBV18; j_gene: TRBJ2-2; d_gene: TRBD2; CDR3aa: CASSPSGLRNTGELFF; CDR3nt: TGTGCCAGCTCACCGTCGGGACTACGGAACACCGGGGAGCTGTTTTTT
abundance: NA; v_gene: TRBV7-3; j_gene: TRBJ2-2; d_gene: TRBD2; CDR3aa: CASSLGTTNTGELFF; CDR3nt: TGTGCCAGCAGCTTAGGGACTACGAACACCGGGGAGCTGTTTTTT
abundance: NA; v_gene: TRBV7-2; j_gene: TRBJ2-7; d_gene: TRBD1; CDR3aa: CASSFFRDRVTYEQYF; CDR3nt: TGTGCCAGCAGCTTTTTCCGGGACAGGGTGACCTACGAGCAGTACTTC
abundance: few; v_gene: TRBV28; j_gene: TRBJ1-1; d_gene: NA; CDR3aa: CASSSYAEAFF; CDR3nt: TGTGCCAGCAGTTCCTACGCTGAAGCTTTCTTT
abundance: few; v_gene: TRBV18; j_gene: TRBJ2-5; d_gene: NA; CDR3aa: CASSPSRETQYF; CDR3nt: TGTGCCAGCTCACCAAGCCGGGAGACCCAGTACTTC
abundance: NA; v_gene: TRBV9; j_gene: TRBJ2-7; d_gene: TRBD2; CDR3aa: CASSVGNSGRGEQYF; CDR3nt: TGTGCCAGCAGCGTAGGTAATAGCGGGAGGGGCGAGCAGTACTTC
abundance: NA; v_gene: TRBV6-5; j_gene: TRBJ2-3; d_gene: TRBD1; CDR3aa: CASKDRGLGTDTQYF; CDR3nt: TGTGCCAGCAAGGACAGGGGCCTAGGCACAGATACGCAGTATTTT
abundance: few; v_gene: TRBV19; j_gene: TRBJ2-6; d_gene: NA; CDR3aa: CASSITGSSGANVLTF; CDR3nt: TGTGCCAGTAGTATAACAGGGTCCTCTGGGGCCAACGTCCTGACTTTC
abundance: NA; v_gene: TRBV25-1; j_gene: TRBJ2-7; d_gene: TRBD1; CDR3aa: CASNPPDRVEQYF; CDR3nt: TGTGCCAGCAACCCCCCGGACAGGGTTGAGCAGTACTTC
abundance: few; v_gene: TRBV19; j_gene: TRBJ1-5; d_gene: NA; CDR3aa: CASSAGFGYQPQHF; CDR3nt: TGTGCCAGTAGTGCGGGCTTTGGGTATCAGCCCCAGCATTTT
abundance: few; v_gene: TRBV7-9; j_gene: TRBJ2-7; d_gene: TRBD1; CDR3aa: CASSLKGGEQAEQYF; CDR3nt: TGTGCCAGCAGCTTAAAAGGGGGCGAACAGGCCGAGCAGTACTTC
abundance: few; v_gene: TRBV19; j_gene: TRBJ2-2; d_gene: NA; CDR3aa: CAADPGSGAATGELFF; CDR3nt: TGTGCCGCCGACCCCGGGTCGGGAGCGGCCACCGGGGAGCTGTTTTTT
abundance: NA; v_gene: TRBV6-5; j_gene: TRBJ2-4; d_gene: NA; CDR3aa: CASSYSTSAKNIQYF; CDR3nt: TGTGCCAGCAGTTACTCGACGTCAGCCAAAAACATTCAGTACTTC
abundance: few; v_gene: TRBV4-1; j_gene: TRBJ2-2; d_gene: NA; CDR3aa: CASSRVIAGELFF; CDR3nt: TGCGCCAGCAGCCGGGTTATCGCCGGGGAGCTGTTTTTT
abundance: NA; v_gene: TRBV7-2; j_gene: TRBJ2-2; d_gene: NA; CDR3aa: CASSLRQTGELFF; CDR3nt: TGTGCCAGCAGCTTACGACAGACCGGGGAGCTGTTTTTT
abundance: few; v_gene: TRBV4-1; j_gene: TRBJ2-1; d_gene: TRBD2; CDR3aa: CASSHQPGTSGNEQFF; CDR3nt: TGCGCCAGCAGCCACCAACCCGGGACTAGCGGGAATGAGCAGTTCTTC
abundance: NA; v_gene: TRBV28; j_gene: TRBJ2-7; d_gene: TRBD2; CDR3aa: CASSPLAGGTYEQYF; CDR3nt: TGTGCCAGCAGTCCGCTAGCGGGAGGTACCTACGAGCAGTACTTC
abundance: few; v_gene: TRBV7-9; j_gene: TRBJ1-2; d_gene: TRBD1; CDR3aa: CASSSRPRQGKTYGYTF; CDR3nt: TGTGCCAGCAGCTCGCGACCAAGACAGGGGAAGACCTATGGCTACACCTTC
abundance: NA; v_gene: TRBV6-9; j_gene: TRBJ2-7; d_gene: NA; CDR3aa: CASTKATGSYEQYF; CDR3nt: TGTGCCAGCACCAAGGCCACCGGGAGTTACGAGCAGTACTTC
abundance: NA; v_gene: TRBV4-3; j_gene: TRBJ1-3; d_gene: NA; CDR3aa: CASSQDLQTSGNTIYF; CDR3nt: TGCGCCAGCAGCCAAGATCTCCAGACGTCTGGAAACACCATATATTTT
abundance: NA; v_gene: TRBV10-3; j_gene: TRBJ2-2; d_gene: TRBD1; CDR3aa: CAISGTGGSGELFF; CDR3nt: TGTGCCATCAGTGGGACAGGGGGCTCCGGGGAGCTGTTTTTT
abundance: NA; v_gene: TRBV25-1; j_gene: TRBJ1-1; d_gene: TRBD1; CDR3aa: CASSGPGTGVAEAFF; CDR3nt: TGTGCCAGCAGTGGGCCCGGGACAGGGGTAGCTGAAGCTTTCTTT
abundance: NA; v_gene: TRBV5-5; j_gene: TRBJ1-4; d_gene: NA; CDR3aa: CASSFGISNEKLFF; CDR3nt: TGTGCCAGCAGCTTCGGGATTTCTAATGAAAAACTGTTTTTT
abundance: few; v_gene: TRBV2; j_gene: TRBJ2-7; d_gene: TRBD1; CDR3aa: CASSVLAGGRYEQYF; CDR3nt: TGTGCCAGCAGTGTTTTAGCAGGGGGAAGATACGAGCAGTACTTC
abundance: NA; v_gene: TRBV7-9; j_gene: TRBJ2-7; d_gene: NA; CDR3aa: CASSLGDYEQYF; CDR3nt: TGTGCCAGCAGCTTGGGGGATTACGAGCAGTACTTC
abundance: once; v_gene: TRBV7-8; j_gene: TRBJ2-7; d_gene: TRBD1; CDR3aa: CASSLDPRDRGGEQYF; CDR3nt: TGTGCCAGCAGCTTGGACCCCCGGGACAGGGGTGGCGAGCAGTACTTC
abundance: few; v_gene: TRBV5-1; j_gene: TRBJ2-5; d_gene: NA; CDR3aa: CASSQGSQETQYF; CDR3nt: TGCGCCAGCAGCCAAGGCTCCCAAGAGACCCAGTACTTC
abundance: NA; v_gene: TRBV4-1; j_gene: TRBJ2-7; d_gene: TRBD1; CDR3aa: CASSRGQGMTYEQYF; CDR3nt: TGCGCCAGCAGCCGCGGACAGGGAATGACCTACGAGCAGTACTTC
abundance: NA; v_gene: TRBV6-1; j_gene: TRBJ1-4; d_gene: TRBD1; CDR3aa: CASSPNRGLNEKLFF; CDR3nt: TGTGCCAGCAGTCCTAACAGGGGGCTTAATGAAAAACTGTTTTTT
abundance: few; v_gene: TRBV19; j_gene: TRBJ2-2; d_gene: NA; CDR3aa: CASSSDRNTGELFF; CDR3nt: TGTGCCAGTAGCTCGGACAGAAACACCGGGGAGCTGTTTTTT
abundance: NA; v_gene: TRBV6-5; j_gene: TRBJ2-7; d_gene: NA; CDR3aa: CASSYSAGPYEQYF; CDR3nt: TGTGCCAGCAGTTACTCGGCAGGTCCGTACGAGCAGTACTTC
abundance: NA; v_gene: TRBV6-1; j_gene: TRBJ1-5; d_gene: NA; CDR3aa: CASSEVYSNQPQHF; CDR3nt: TGTGCCAGCAGTGAGGTTTATAGCAATCAGCCCCAGCATTTT
abundance: few; v_gene: TRBV11-1; j_gene: TRBJ1-1; d_gene: NA; CDR3aa: CASSRGGTEAFF; CDR3nt: TGTGCCAGCAGCCGGGGGGGTACTGAAGCTTTCTTT
abundance: few; v_gene: TRBV7-8; j_gene: TRBJ2-5; d_gene: NA; CDR3aa: CASSLYGDQYF; CDR3nt: TGTGCCAGCAGCCTGTACGGAGACCAGTACTTC
abundance: NA; v_gene: TRBV28; j_gene: TRBJ2-7; d_gene: TRBD2; CDR3aa: CASSPRDYRYEQYF; CDR3nt: TGTGCCAGCAGTCCCAGGGACTACCGCTACGAGCAGTACTTC
abundance: NA; v_gene: TRBV18; j_gene: TRBJ2-5; d_gene: NA; CDR3aa: CASSPLGGSETQYF; CDR3nt: TGTGCCAGCTCACCATTAGGGGGGAGTGAGACCCAGTACTTC
abundance: few; v_gene: TRBV6-5; j_gene: TRBJ2-3; d_gene: NA; CDR3aa: CASSFHTDTQYF; CDR3nt: TGTGCCAGCAGTTTCCACACAGATACGCAGTATTTT